This entry lists 15 T cell receptor beta chains sequenced from one sample in a study of CD8+ T cells in alopecia areata. The treatment denotes: oral pan-JAK inhibitor, 5-10 mg twice daily. It was cDNA, reverse transcribed from extracted RNA, that served as the sequencing template. Sequencing was performed with immunoSEQ multiplex PCR; in TCRdb, only in-frame clones are kept and a portion is missing. The repertoire holds roughly 250,000 clones, with 60% as singletons. The starting material was CD4+ T cells sorted from blood, obtained between weeks 51 and 54, from a patient treated with tofacitinib. The receptors were sampled from a human donor with alopecia areata.

The chain is built from TRBV13 and TRBJ2-1; D unresolved. CDR1 and CDR2 (germline): PRHDT, FYEKMQ (reference sequence). The V end lost 5 bases, the J end lost 0 bases, and 14 bases lay between the germline ends. This CDR3 is built from 16 residues. The CDR3 DNA sequence: TGTGCCAGCAGCCTACCAGGTTGGAGCTCCTACAATGAGCAGTTCTTC. Its protein is CASSLPGWSSYNEQFF.

The chain joins TRBV29-1 to TRBJ2-2, with 7 nucleotides matching TRBD1. Germline values: CDR1 SQVTM, CDR2 ANQGSEA. The CDR3 has 13 residues. The V segment lost 7 bases and the J segment 8 bases; nucleotides outside the gene matches: 10. This chain's CDR3 is CSARQGSGGELFF. The CDR3 nucleotides read TGCAGCGCTAGACAGGGCTCCGGTGGGGAGCTGTTTTTT.

The chain combines TRBV10-2 with TRBJ1-6; D perhaps matches TRBD1 (6 bases). Germline CDR1 WSHSY, CDR2 SAAADI. Trimming stripped 6 bases from V and 3 bases from J, with 6 bases between. CDR3 length: 13 residues. DNA for the CDR3: TGCGCCAGCAGGGACAGCTATAATTCACCCCTCCACTTT. This translates into CASRDSYNSPLHF.

This clone showed up just a few times. This chain joins TRBV30 and TRBJ2-2; no firm D call. CDR3 length equals 11 residues. Germline CDR1 GTSNPN, CDR2 SVGIG (reference sequence). Trimming pared 3 bases from V and 8 bases from J, leaving 7 bases between. The CDR3 sequence is CAWRSGGELFF. Here the CDR3 DNA reads TGTGCCTGGAGATCCGGTGGGGAGCTGTTTTTT.

The chain joins TRBV5-1 to TRBJ2-1; perhaps TRBD1 as D (5 bases). The CDR3 extends over 13 amino acids. Germline CDR1 reads SGHRS; CDR2 reads YFSETQ. With 7 bases removed from V and 3 bases from J, the gap between germline ends came to 11 bases. The CDR3 DNA sequence: TGCGCCAGCCGTGAAGACAGCTACAATGAGCAGTTCTTC. Translated, it gives CASREDSYNEQFF.

V gene TRBV30 combines with J gene TRBJ1-1, with D possibly being TRBD1 (6 bases). Germline CDR1 and CDR2: GTSNPN and SVGIG (reference sequence). The CDR3 extends over 14 amino acids. The V end was cut by 0 bases, the J end by 4 bases, with 12 bases between. For the CDR3, the DNA is TGTGCCTGGAGTGTGGGGGGCTTGGGCACTGAAGCTTTCTTT. It is translated as CAWSVGGLGTEAFF.

V usage is TRBV7-3 and J usage is TRBJ1-1, with a possible D match to TRBD1 (6 bases). This CDR3 comprises 13 residues. V was trimmed by 4 bases and J by 8 bases, leaving 14 bases between them. Germline loops: CDR1 SGHTA, CDR2 FQGTGA. This CDR3 is CASSSQTGLEAFF. The CDR3 coding sequence is TGTGCCAGCAGCTCCCAAACAGGGCTCGAAGCTTTCTTT. Full variable domain (rest looked up from reference TRBV7-3 and TRBJ1-1): GAGVSQTPSNKVTEKGKYVELRCDPISGHTALYWYRQSLGQGPEFLIYFQGTGAADDSGLPNDRFFAVRPEGSVSTLKIQRTERGDSAVYLCASSSQTGLEAFFGQGTRLTVV.

The chain employs TRBV9 and TRBJ2-1; TRBD2 aligns across 7 bases. This CDR3 has 16 amino acids. The V and J ends lost 0 bases and 4 bases, in that order; junction bases with no gene match: 7. Germline loops: CDR1 SGDLS, CDR2 YYNGEE. The CDR3 DNA reads TGTGCCAGCAGCGTAGCTGGGCTAGCGGAGTACAATGAGCAGTTCTTC. It encodes CASSVAGLAEYNEQFF.

The chain is built from TRBV29-1 and TRBJ2-1; 7 positions match TRBD2. CDR1 and CDR2 (germline): SQVTM, ANQGSEA. J gave up 11 bases and V 4 bases, and 8 bases lay outside the gene matches. This CDR3 has 12 amino acids. Here the CDR3 reads CSVVVPSGKQFF. CDR3 coding DNA: TGCAGCGTTGTCGTCCCTAGCGGTAAGCAGTTCTTC.

This chain joins TRBV19 and TRBJ1-2, with a tentative D call TRBD1 (5 bases). CDR1 and CDR2 (germline): LNHDA, SQIVND (reference sequence). V was cut by 3 bases and J by 6 bases, with 14 bases left in between. The CDR3 totals 14 residues. This chain's CDR3 is CASSIPMRGHGYTF. Written as DNA, the CDR3 is TGTGCCAGTAGTATTCCGATGAGGGGCCATGGCTACACCTTC.

The CDR3 is CAWSARDEQYF. The DNA for the CDR3 is TGTGCCTGGAGTGCCCGGGACGAGCAGTACTTC. The chain uses TRBV30 and TRBJ2-7; D is undetermined. The CDR3 sequence is 11 residues long. V gave up 1 base and J gave up 5 bases, with 6 bases separating them. CDR1 is GTSNPN and CDR2 is SVGIG in the germline V gene (reference sequence).

The chain employs TRBV9 and TRBJ1-6; D remains ambiguous. Germline CDR1 is SGDLS and CDR2 is YYNGEE. The CDR3 loop spans 12 amino acids. The V gene lost 0 bases and the J gene lost 9 bases, with 4 bases spanning the gap. The CDR3 reads CASSVVGSPLHF. CDR3 nucleotides: TGTGCCAGCAGCGTAGTGGGTTCACCCCTCCACTTT.

The chain joins TRBV5-8 to TRBJ2-5; a weak D match, TRBD2 (5 bases). The CDR3 length is 13 residues. The germline V gene has CDR1 SGHTS and CDR2 YDEGEE. The CDR3 coding sequence is TGTGCAGAAGCGCGGGTGTCGGGCGAGACCCAGTACTTC. It codes for CAEARVSGETQYF.

The chain couples TRBV11-2 to TRBJ1-5; D call uncertain. Germline V CDR1 and CDR2: SGHAT, FQNNGV. V was trimmed by 1 base and J by 5 bases, leaving 6 bases between them. This CDR3 is built from 13 residues. The CDR3: CASSLVRDQPQHF. CDR3 DNA: TGTGCCAGCAGCTTAGTTCGAGATCAGCCCCAGCATTTT.

This clone showed up just a few times. The rearrangement uses TRBV27 and TRBJ2-5; D is ambiguous. V lost 3 bases and J 0 bases, leaving 8 bases between the germline ends. The CDR3 loop spans 14 amino acids. Germline-derived CDR1 and CDR2 are MNHEY and SMNVEV (reference sequence). CDR3 sequence: CASSFDGYQETQYF. In DNA form, the CDR3 reads TGTGCCAGCAGTTTCGACGGCTACCAAGAGACCCAGTACTTC.